The 23 T cell receptor beta chains below were found in one sample sequenced in a study of neurological immune-mediated disorders. TCRdb fed the 5' RACE reads into MiXCR, producing one record per CDR3 protein. The sample carries roughly 28,000 distinct CDR3 sequences, roughly an eighth recorded once. The sample was PBMCs. The receptors come from a man aged 55 to 70 in good health.

This clonotype was seen at least ten times. This chain uses TRBV5-1 with TRBJ2-2, with 11 positions matching TRBD2. Trimming at V came to 1 base and at J to 3 bases, leaving 2 bases not matched to a gene. The CDR3 has 16 amino acids. Germline V CDR1 and CDR2: SGHRS, YFSETQ. The CDR3 here is CASSLLLAGDTGELFF. CDR3 bases: TGCGCCAGCAGCTTGTTACTAGCGGGAGACACCGGGGAGCTGTTTTTT.

This clonotype was counted many times. One junction end does not reproduce the germline sequence, and a read error may be involved. This chain connects TRBV12-3 or TRBV12-4 to TRBJ1-2, with D uncertain. The CDR3 runs 14 residues. This CDR3 reads CASILRRLRTSLSF. As DNA, the CDR3 is TGTGCCAGCATCCTTAGACGGCTCAGGACGTCGCTGAGCTTC.

Many counts were recorded for this clonotype. The CDR3 coding sequence is TGTGCCAGCAGTTTAGAGACAGGGATCACTGAAGCTTTCTTT. Protein product: CASSLETGITEAFF. The V gene is TRBV12-3 or TRBV12-4, the J gene TRBJ1-1, with TRBD1 identical over 7 bases. The V segment lost 1 base and the J segment 4 bases; nucleotides outside the gene matches: 3. The CDR3 extends over 14 amino acids.

This clonotype has ten or more counts. CDR3: CASSHGLAGDTDTQYF. The DNA of the CDR3 is TGTGCCAGCAGCCACGGACTAGCGGGGGACACAGATACGCAGTATTTT. The chain uses TRBV7-2 and TRBJ2-3; 13 bases line up with TRBD2. The trim removed 5 bases at V and 2 bases at J, leaving 4 bases unmatched. Germline V gene sequence: CDR1 SGHTA, CDR2 FQGNSA. The CDR3 contains 16 residues.

This clonotype was recorded at least ten times. The chain joins TRBV12-3 or TRBV12-4 to TRBJ2-7; D is undetermined. The germline V and J ends were trimmed by 4 bases and 3 bases, with 10 bases remaining between them. The length of the CDR3 is 13 residues. Here the CDR3 reads CASSSPAHYEQYF. CDR3 in DNA: TGTGCCAGCAGTTCCCCGGCCCACTACGAGCAGTACTTC.

By proportion, this clonotype is medium-sized. The chain uses TRBV7-2 and TRBJ1-1, with D uncertain. V gave up 5 bases and J gave up 0 bases, with 7 bases separating them. This CDR3 has 13 residues. Per the germline V gene, CDR1 is SGHTA and CDR2 is FQGNSA. For the CDR3, the DNA is TGTGCCAGCAGCCGGACCGTGAACACTGAAGCTTTCTTT. This sequence encodes CASSRTVNTEAFF.

In its sample, this clonotype was seen many times. The chain carries TRBV4-1 and TRBJ2-7; the D is unclear. Germline values: CDR1 MGHRA, CDR2 YSYEKL. This CDR3 spans 16 amino acids. The V gene lost 3 bases and the J gene lost 0 bases, with 15 bases spanning the gap. The CDR3 is CASSQIDMISSYEQYF. CDR3 in DNA: TGCGCCAGCAGCCAGATAGACATGATAAGCTCCTACGAGCAGTACTTC.

The chain combines TRBV20-1 with TRBJ2-3, with 13 bases identical to TRBD2. The CDR3 has 17 residues. CDR1 is DFQATT and CDR2 is SNEGSKA in the germline V gene (reference sequence). J was trimmed by 4 bases and V by 3 bases; bases with no gene match: 10. This CDR3 reads CSASAGGLAGEADTQYF. The CDR3 bases are TGCAGTGCTAGCGCGGGCGGACTAGCGGGAGAGGCAGATACGCAGTATTTT.

This clonotype was recorded a few times. This may arise from a read error, as a much more abundant clone is one base away. This rearrangement joins TRBV2 to TRBJ2-5; weak D call: TRBD1 (5 bases). Trimming cost V 7 bases and J 0 bases, with 12 bases left between them. This CDR3 is 14 amino acids long. Germline loops: CDR1 SNHLY, CDR2 FYNNEI. The chain's CDR3 is CASNEDNYQETQYF. In nucleotides, the CDR3 is TGTGCCAGCAACGAGGACAATTACCAAGAGACCCAGTACTTC.

This clonotype was seen ten or more times. CDR3 DNA sequence: TGCGCCAGCAGCTTGTCTCCAGGCCCTGGGGAGCTGTTTTTT. It encodes CASSLSPGPGELFF. The rearrangement links TRBV5-1 to TRBJ2-2; no firm D call. The V gene's germline CDR1 is SGHRS and CDR2 YFSETQ. V lost 1 base and J lost 8, with 12 bases in between. The CDR3 has 14 amino acids. The whole variable domain, remainder taken from reference TRBV5-1 and TRBJ2-2, is KAGVTQTPRYLIKTRGQQVTLSCSPISGHRSVSWYQQTPGQGLQFLFEYFSETQRNKGNFPGRFSGRQFSNSRSEMNVSTLELGDSALYLCASSLSPGPGELFFGEGSRLTVL.

The chain links TRBV6-6 to TRBJ2-7; D perhaps matches TRBD1 (5 bases). The V gene lost 6 bases and the J gene lost 6 bases, with 15 bases spanning the gap. This CDR3 spans 13 amino acids. Germline CDR1 reads MNHNY; CDR2 reads SVGAGI (reference sequence). CDR3 residues: CASSPWQGSEQYF. In DNA form, the CDR3 reads TGTGCCAGCAGCCCATGGCAGGGATCCGAGCAGTACTTC.

This clonotype was recorded only once. A read error may be the cause here, since a much bigger clone is one base away. V gene TRBV6-6 combines with J gene TRBJ2-7; D is possibly TRBD1 (6 bases). CDR1 and CDR2 (germline): MNHNY, SVGAGI (reference sequence). The CDR3 extends over 16 amino acids. V dropped 10 bases and J dropped 4 bases, with 26 bases sitting between them. The CDR3 DNA reads TGTGCCAACAGCTCTACAGGGCCAGGGACGGGGTACGAGCAGTACTTC. This encodes CANSSTGPGTGYEQYF.

This clonotype showed up many times. The rearrangement uses TRBV18 and TRBJ2-3; D uncertain. The CDR3 has 12 amino acids. Trimming removed 3 bases from V and 6 bases from J, with 7 bases in between. Germline CDR1 and CDR2: KGHSH and LQKENI. The CDR3 region is CASSPASDTQYF. CDR3 coding DNA: TGTGCCAGCTCACCCGCGTCTGATACGCAGTATTTT.

This clonotype has at least ten counts. The V and J genes are TRBV20-1 and TRBJ2-3; 8 bases fit TRBD2. V shed 6 bases, J shed 6 bases, and the junction held 14 bases outside the gene matches. The CDR3 is made up of 15 amino acids. CDR1 is DFQATT, CDR2 SNEGSKA, per germline (reference sequence). The CDR3 region has the DNA TGCAGTGCCATGATCCTTAGCGGGGTCGTGGATACGCAGTATTTT. Encoded protein: CSAMILSGVVDTQYF.

This clonotype was seen only a few times. Given a much more abundant clone one base away, this may be a read error. The rearrangement uses TRBV6-4 and TRBJ2-1, with TRBD2 matching 10 bases. This CDR3 has 16 amino acids. The germline gives CDR1 MRHNA, CDR2 SNTAGT. The CDR3 coding sequence is TGTGTCAGCAGTGGGCTAGCGGGGGCCTACTACAATGAGCAGTTCTTC. It yields the protein CVSSGLAGAYYNEQFF.

This clonotype is medium-sized (0.01 to 0.1%) in the sample. The chain recombines TRBV5-1 with TRBJ1-5, with D hard to call. Trimming took off 4 bases at V and 7 bases at J, with 12 bases between the two ends. The CDR3 spans 13 residues. Germline lookup yields CDR1 SGHRS and CDR2 YFSETQ. The CDR3 region has the DNA TGCGCCAGCAGCATTGACGGGTGGCAGCCCCAGCATTTT. Translated: CASSIDGWQPQHF.

This clonotype was counted many times. The chain joins TRBV2 to TRBJ2-2, with TRBD1 matching 8 bases. CDR1 is SNHLY, CDR2 FYNNEI, per germline. This CDR3 is built from 14 residues. The J segment lost 7 bases and the V segment lost 7 bases, leaving 8 bases of the junction unmatched. CDR3 bases: TGTGCCAGCAAGGACAGGGTATGGGACGGGGAGCTGTTTTTT. It is translated as CASKDRVWDGELFF.

Ten or more counts support this clonotype. Sequence at one end of the junction differs from germline and may be a read error. The rearrangement links TRBV6-1 to TRBJ2-1, with D possibly TRBD1 on 6 matching bases. There are 14 residues in the CDR3. Germline loops: CDR1 MNHNS, CDR2 SASEGT. This CDR3 is CASREGGPNNEQFF. The CDR3 DNA reads TGTGCCAGCAGGGAAGGGGGTCCGAACAATGAGCAGTTCTTC.

This clonotype has a handful of counts. This rearrangement joins TRBV7-2 to TRBJ2-2, with no clear D. This CDR3 comprises 15 residues. The germline V gene has CDR1 SGHTA and CDR2 FQGNSA. Trimming shortened V by 1 base and J by 6 bases, and 12 bases separated the two germline ends. CDR3 sequence (DNA): TGTGCCAGCAGCTTAGTGTTTCGTAGTCCCGGGGAGCTGTTTTTT. This gives the protein CASSLVFRSPGELFF.

This clonotype was picked up many times. The chain recombines TRBV20-1 with TRBJ2-7; D is possibly TRBD2 (6 bases). The CDR3 loop spans 15 amino acids. Germline V gene data show CDR1 as DFQATT and CDR2 as SNEGSKA (reference sequence). Trimming stripped 4 bases from V and 5 bases from J, with 21 bases between. CDR3 in DNA: TGCAGTGCTATATTTTGGCCTAGCGAGGATAACGAGCAGTACTTC. Translation gives CSAIFWPSEDNEQYF.

This clonotype is classed as medium-sized. The chain employs TRBV7-2 and TRBJ1-3; TRBD1 matches 7 bases. The germline V gene has CDR1 SGHTA and CDR2 FQGNSA. The CDR3 runs to 15 residues. V shed 5 bases and J 2 bases; nucleotides not matched to a gene: 6. Written as DNA, the CDR3 is TGTGCCAGCAGCGCCCAGGGGGGCGCTGGAAACACCATATATTTT. This codes for CASSAQGGAGNTIYF.

This clonotype appeared many times. The chain recombines TRBV3-1 with TRBJ1-4, with no clear D. The CDR3 runs 16 residues. The germline CDR1 and CDR2 sequences are LGHDT and YNNKEL (reference sequence). V was shortened by 0 bases and J by 4 bases, with 12 bases between the two germline ends. CDR3 region: CASSQEQQAFNEKLFF. For the CDR3, the DNA is TGTGCCAGCAGCCAAGAGCAGCAGGCCTTTAATGAAAAACTGTTTTTT.

This clonotype was observed at least ten times. The rearrangement uses TRBV5-5 and TRBJ2-1; D remains ambiguous. Germline CDR1 and CDR2: SGHKS and YYEKEE (reference sequence). The CDR3 is 16 amino acids. With 0 bases removed from V and 0 bases from J, the gap between germline ends came to 10 bases. The CDR3 DNA reads TGTGCCAGCAGCTTGGGCCAGCCGAGCTCCTACAATGAGCAGTTCTTC. Its translation: CASSLGQPSSYNEQFF.